These 4 T cell receptor beta chains were all obtained from the same sample, sequenced in a study of regulatory T cells in long-lasting Graves disease. The time point: newly diagnosed GD, antithyroid drugs for less than 3 months. RNA isolated from PBMCs was used to make the TCR library. Building of the TCR beta libraries involved iRepertoire HTBI primers and Arm-PCR of CDR3 regions. TCRdb re-called the multiplex PCR reads through MiXCR, storing one row per CDR3 protein. Counted here are 530,000 or so distinct CDR3 sequences, 16% occurring once; the ten biggest clones make up about 12%. This same sample was also part of a study on T cells in Graves' hyperthyroidism and ophthalmopathy.

Sequenced here: peripheral blood mononuclear cells (PBMCs), sampled at new diagnosis, from a patient treated with antithyroid drugs. The receptors originated from a man younger than 35 with Graves disease.

This clonotype occurred once. A much larger clone lies a single base off, so this may be a read error. The CDR3: CASSVGAGKGSAFF. The CDR3 coding sequence is TGTGCCAGCAGTGTGGGCGCGGGAAAGGGGAGTGCTTTCTTT. The chain employs TRBV6-1 and TRBJ1-1, with a weak D call TRBD1 (5 bases). CDR1 MNHNS and CDR2 SASEGT come from the germline V gene. CDR3 length equals 14 residues. V lost 4 bases and J 11 bases, leaving 20 bases between the germline ends.

In its sample, this clonotype was seen a few times. The chain links TRBV28 to TRBJ2-6; 8 bases agree with TRBD1. V trimming: 7 bases; J trimming: 0 bases; junction bases outside the gene matches: 11. CDR1 and CDR2 (germline): MDHEN, SYDVKM. The length of the CDR3 is 18 residues. CDR3 in amino acids: CASTPAGQGYSGANVLTF. In nucleotides, the CDR3 is TGTGCCAGCACCCCCGCAGGACAGGGCTACTCTGGGGCCAACGTCCTGACTTTC. Looking up the rest from reference TRBV28 and TRBJ2-6 gives the full variable domain: DVKVTQSSRYLVKRTGEKVFLECVQDMDHENMFWYRQDPGLGLRLIYFSYDVKMKEKGDIPEGYSVSREKKERFSLILESASTNQTSMYLCASTPAGQGYSGANVLTFGAGSRLTVL.

This chain connects TRBV13 to TRBJ1-2, with D hard to call. The CDR3 is made up of 14 amino acids. V lost 2 bases and J 1 base, leaving 8 bases between the germline ends. Germline loops: CDR1 PRHDT, CDR2 FYEKMQ (reference sequence). CDR3 nucleotides: TGTGCCAGCAGCTTATCGGGCGATAACTATGGCTACACCTTC. It encodes CASSLSGDNYGYTF.

V and J are TRBV29-1 and TRBJ1-1; D not resolved. Trimming shortened V by 5 bases and J by 1 base, and 8 bases separated the two germline ends. CDR3 length: 12 residues. Per germline, CDR1 SQVTM and CDR2 ANQGSEA. In DNA form, the CDR3 reads TGCAGCGTTTTCCCAGCGAACACTGAAGCTTTCTTT. This encodes CSVFPANTEAFF.